One sample yielded the 25 T cell receptor beta chains listed below, sequenced in a study of cytomegalovirus exposure and HLA in healthy donors. PCR was performed using 60 Vbeta and 13 Jbeta primers. Clones were sequenced by immunoSEQ multiplex PCR, and TCRdb holds only the in-frame ones, with some missing. The data contain around 180,000 clones, about four fifths of them seen just once; the ten biggest clones take up approximately 0.51%. Specimen: PBMCs. Receptors originate from a woman aged 50 to 60 in good health and CMV-seronegative.

This clone came up a few times. The chain combines TRBV7-6 with TRBJ2-7; a possible D gene is TRBD2 (6 bases). Germline V lookup: CDR1 SGHVS, CDR2 FNYEAQ. Trimming took 5 bases from V and 6 from J, leaving 11 bases between them. The CDR3 totals 12 residues. The CDR3 region is CASSQLGGEQYF. DNA of the CDR3: TGTGCCAGCAGCCAACTCGGGGGCGAGCAGTACTTC.

The chain uses TRBV28 and TRBJ1-5; tentatively, D is TRBD1 (6 bases). The CDR3 consists of 15 residues. Germline V gene sequence: CDR1 MDHEN, CDR2 SYDVKM. The V and J ends lost 5 bases and 1 base respectively, with 12 bases between them. The CDR3 spells CASSLPQGSNQPQHF. CDR3 bases: TGTGCCAGCAGTCTTCCACAGGGAAGCAATCAGCCCCAGCATTTT.

V is TRBV9 and J is TRBJ2-2; 10 bases map to TRBD1. Germline-derived CDR1 and CDR2 are SGDLS and YYNGEE. This CDR3 region has 18 residues. J gave up 3 bases and V 5 bases, and 13 bases lay outside the gene matches. Here the CDR3 DNA reads TGTGCCAGCAGACCGAGGATGGGGGACAGGGGAGACACCGGGGAGCTGTTTTTT. This sequence encodes CASRPRMGDRGDTGELFF.

The rearrangement uses TRBV5-4 and TRBJ2-7; 12 positions match TRBD2. The CDR3 is made up of 14 amino acids. The germline gives CDR1 SGHNT, CDR2 YYREEE (reference sequence). V lost 4 bases and J lost 5; bases outside the gene matches: 4. In DNA, the CDR3 is TGTGCCAGCAGCACCGGACTAGCGGGAAACGAGCAGTACTTC. This encodes CASSTGLAGNEQYF.

This chain uses TRBV9 with TRBJ2-5, with 7 bases aligning to TRBD2. Trimming took 0 bases from V and 2 from J; bases not matched to a gene: 7. This CDR3 contains 16 residues. Germline CDR1 is SGDLS and CDR2 is YYNGEE. The CDR3 DNA is TGTGCCAGCAGCGTAGGATCGGGAGGCGGGCAAGAGACCCAGTACTTC. Protein product: CASSVGSGGGQETQYF.

This clone has just one count. The gene calls are TRBV28 and TRBJ1-2, with D possibly matching TRBD1 (5 bases). From germline, CDR1 is MDHEN and CDR2 SYDVKM. Trimming took off 5 bases at V and 1 base at J, with 8 bases between the two ends. This CDR3 spans 13 amino acids. The CDR3 spells CASSPGHNYGYTF. CDR3 bases: TGTGCCAGCAGTCCTGGACATAACTATGGCTACACCTTC.

The chain couples TRBV5-1 to TRBJ1-1; a weak D match, TRBD1 (5 bases). CDR1 is SGHRS, CDR2 YFSETQ, per germline. The V end lost 7 bases, the J end lost 1 base, and 14 bases lay between the germline ends. The CDR3 contains 14 residues. The CDR3 is CASGVGGGNTEAFF. The CDR3 DNA sequence: TGCGCCAGCGGGGTCGGGGGAGGGAACACTGAAGCTTTCTTT.

This chain connects TRBV7-2 to TRBJ2-6; TRBD1 aligns across 11 bases. The CDR3 loop spans 17 amino acids. CDR1 is SGHTA, CDR2 FQGNSA, per germline. J lost 1 base, V lost 5 bases, and 4 bases had no gene match. CDR3 sequence reads: CASSTGQGASGANVLTF. For the CDR3, the DNA is TGTGCCAGCAGCACCGGACAGGGGGCTTCTGGGGCCAACGTCCTGACTTTC.

This rearrangement joins TRBV28 to TRBJ2-7; D might be TRBD2 (5 bases). Per germline, CDR1 MDHEN and CDR2 SYDVKM. This CDR3 contains 14 residues. Trimming took off 7 bases at V and 3 bases at J, with 16 bases between the two ends. This CDR3 is CASNPPGVVYEQYF. The CDR3 bases are TGTGCCAGCAACCCACCCGGGGTGGTCTACGAGCAGTACTTC.

The chain carries TRBV6-6 and TRBJ2-7; a weak D match, TRBD2 (6 bases). The germline V and J ends were trimmed by 2 bases and 7 bases, with 12 bases remaining between them. This CDR3 spans 13 amino acids. The germline gives CDR1 MNHNY, CDR2 SVGAGI (reference sequence). The CDR3 nucleotides read TGTGCCAGCAGTTACGGAGGGTATGGTGAGCAGTACTTC. Its translation: CASSYGGYGEQYF.

The J gene is TRBJ2-2, the V gene TRBV6-5, with 10 bases identical to TRBD2. The germline V gene encodes CDR1 MNHEY and CDR2 SVGAGI. The CDR3 is made up of 16 amino acids. The V gene end was trimmed by 2 bases and the J gene end by 5 bases; junction bases not matched to a gene: 5. The CDR3 reads CASSYGLAAVTGELFF. In nucleotides, the CDR3 is TGTGCCAGCAGTTACGGACTAGCGGCGGTAACCGGGGAGCTGTTTTTT.

The V gene is TRBV5-1, the J gene TRBJ1-3; 8 nucleotides line up with TRBD1. The CDR3 totals 16 residues. V gave up 3 bases and J gave up 2 bases; unmatched junction bases: 7. Germline V CDR1 and CDR2: SGHRS, YFSETQ. The CDR3 bases are TGCGCCAGCAGCTCATACCGGACAGGGACTGGAAACACCATATATTTT. It specifies CASSSYRTGTGNTIYF.

This clone was seen more than once but under ten times. The sample carries other DNA sequences with the same CDR3. The J gene is TRBJ1-2, the V gene TRBV5-8; D not certain. Trimming took 1 base from V and 2 from J, leaving 9 bases between them. This CDR3 contains 14 residues. The V gene's germline CDR1 is SGHTS and CDR2 YDEGEE. CDR3 coding DNA: TGTGCCAGCAGCTTGTTTACAGACAACTATGGCTACACCTTC. Amino acid sequence: CASSLFTDNYGYTF.

CDR3 protein: CASSLSGKRAGELFF. The CDR3 nucleotides read TGTGCCAGCAGTTTGTCCGGGAAAAGAGCCGGGGAGCTGTTTTTT. The J gene is TRBJ2-2, the V gene TRBV28, with TRBD2 as a possible D gene (5 bases). Germline CDR1 is MDHEN and CDR2 is SYDVKM. Trimming removed 3 bases at V and 6 bases at J, with 14 bases between. This CDR3 contains 15 residues. The complete variable domain, with remaining parts taken from reference TRBV28 and TRBJ2-2, reads DVKVTQSSRYLVKRTGEKVFLECVQDMDHENMFWYRQDPGLGLRLIYFSYDVKMKEKGDIPEGYSVSREKKERFSLILESASTNQTSMYLCASSLSGKRAGELFFGEGSRLTVL.

The V and J genes are TRBV7-9 and TRBJ2-3; 8 bases match TRBD1. Germline V gene data show CDR1 as SEHNR and CDR2 as FQNEAQ (reference sequence). V was clipped by 5 bases and J by 2 bases; unmatched bases: 6. This CDR3 is 15 amino acids long. The CDR3 DNA reads as TGTGCCAGCAGCCTACCGACAGGGGACACAGATACGCAGTATTTT. Residues: CASSLPTGDTDTQYF.

The gene calls are TRBV7-9 and TRBJ2-5; 9 bases line up with TRBD1. The CDR3 extends over 17 amino acids. V gave up 1 base and J gave up 3 bases; unmatched junction bases: 9. Germline V gene sequence: CDR1 SEHNR, CDR2 FQNEAQ (reference sequence). CDR3 sequence: CASSLVQSTGGKETQYF. CDR3 DNA sequence: TGTGCCAGCAGCTTAGTTCAGTCGACAGGGGGAAAAGAGACCCAGTACTTC.

The V and J genes are TRBV2 and TRBJ1-6; D perhaps matches TRBD1 (6 bases). The CDR3 extends over 16 amino acids. The V gene lost 0 bases and the J gene lost 10 bases, with 16 bases spanning the gap. CDR1 SNHLY and CDR2 FYNNEI come from the germline V gene. Here the CDR3 DNA reads TGTGCCAGCAGTGAAGCGCTTGGCGGGGGCTGGTCACCCCTCCACTTT. Residues: CASSEALGGGWSPLHF.

As for this clone: The sample carries other DNA sequences with the same CDR3. The chain is built from TRBV5-4 and TRBJ2-5; 7 nucleotides match TRBD2. Trimming at V came to 0 bases and at J to 3 bases, leaving 2 bases not matched to a gene. Germline values: CDR1 SGHNT, CDR2 YYREEE (reference sequence). The CDR3 runs 14 residues. The CDR3 DNA is TGTGCCAGCAGCTTGGCCGGGGGGAAAGAGACCCAGTACTTC. This gives the protein CASSLAGGKETQYF.

This clone was counted only a few times. J is TRBJ2-2 and V is TRBV27; possibly TRBD1 for D (5 bases). The CDR3 loop spans 16 amino acids. V lost 3 bases and J 2 bases, leaving 13 bases between the germline ends. CDR1 is MNHEY and CDR2 is SMNVEV in the germline V gene (reference sequence). As DNA, the CDR3 is TGTGCCAGCAGTTTTTCAGGGCGGCTTAACACCGGGGAGCTGTTTTTT. It specifies CASSFSGRLNTGELFF.

The chain uses TRBV11-3 and TRBJ2-1; 10 bases are a match to TRBD1. Trimming cost V 6 bases and J 2 bases; bases outside gene matches: 4. The CDR3 is 15 residues long. CDR1 and CDR2 from the germline V gene are SGHNT and YENEEA. Here the CDR3 reads CASSPGQGTYNEQFF. The CDR3 DNA sequence: TGTGCCAGCAGTCCGGGACAGGGGACCTACAATGAGCAGTTCTTC.

The rearrangement uses TRBV5-6 and TRBJ1-2; 9 nucleotides align to TRBD1. The CDR3 length is 16 residues. V shed 4 bases, J shed 8 bases, and the junction held 15 bases outside the gene matches. Germline lookup yields CDR1 SGHDT and CDR2 YYEEEE. CDR3 nucleotides: TGTGCCAGCAGCCCCTTGCAGGGGACAGGGCTGCGGGGCTACACCTTC. Amino acids: CASSPLQGTGLRGYTF.

The J gene is TRBJ1-3, the V gene TRBV5-6, with D possibly being TRBD1 (6 bases). V shed 5 bases and J shed 0 bases, with 15 bases lying between them. This CDR3 is built from 16 residues. Germline V gene data show CDR1 as SGHDT and CDR2 as YYEEEE. This CDR3 is CASSQVGTSSGNTIYF. CDR3 DNA: TGTGCCAGCAGTCAGGTCGGGACAAGCTCTGGAAACACCATATATTTT.

This chain links TRBV10-3 with TRBJ2-2; 8 nucleotides agree with TRBD2. V was pared by 5 bases and J by 7 bases, with 6 bases of the junction left unmatched. From germline, CDR1 is ENHRY and CDR2 SYGVKD. The CDR3 contains 14 residues. CDR3 in amino acids: CAISRAGEIGELFF. CDR3 sequence (DNA): TGTGCCATCAGTAGAGCGGGAGAAATCGGGGAGCTGTTTTTT.

The chain employs TRBV28 and TRBJ2-1; TRBD2 is a possible D gene (6 bases). The CDR3 length is 14 residues. Germline-derived CDR1 and CDR2 are MDHEN and SYDVKM. Trimming shortened V by 2 bases and J by 10 bases, and 15 bases separated the two germline ends. The CDR3: CASSLTTPAGEQFF. The CDR3 DNA reads TGTGCCAGCAGTTTAACTACCCCCGCGGGAGAGCAGTTCTTC.

The chain is built from TRBV7-6 and TRBJ2-6, with 7 bases identical to TRBD2. Germline CDR1 SGHVS, CDR2 FNYEAQ. V lost 5 bases, J lost 4 bases, and 8 bases stayed unmatched. This CDR3 region has 16 residues. The CDR3: CASSNPGGTGANVLTF. CDR3 bases: TGTGCCAGCAGCAACCCGGGGGGAACCGGGGCCAACGTCCTGACTTTC.